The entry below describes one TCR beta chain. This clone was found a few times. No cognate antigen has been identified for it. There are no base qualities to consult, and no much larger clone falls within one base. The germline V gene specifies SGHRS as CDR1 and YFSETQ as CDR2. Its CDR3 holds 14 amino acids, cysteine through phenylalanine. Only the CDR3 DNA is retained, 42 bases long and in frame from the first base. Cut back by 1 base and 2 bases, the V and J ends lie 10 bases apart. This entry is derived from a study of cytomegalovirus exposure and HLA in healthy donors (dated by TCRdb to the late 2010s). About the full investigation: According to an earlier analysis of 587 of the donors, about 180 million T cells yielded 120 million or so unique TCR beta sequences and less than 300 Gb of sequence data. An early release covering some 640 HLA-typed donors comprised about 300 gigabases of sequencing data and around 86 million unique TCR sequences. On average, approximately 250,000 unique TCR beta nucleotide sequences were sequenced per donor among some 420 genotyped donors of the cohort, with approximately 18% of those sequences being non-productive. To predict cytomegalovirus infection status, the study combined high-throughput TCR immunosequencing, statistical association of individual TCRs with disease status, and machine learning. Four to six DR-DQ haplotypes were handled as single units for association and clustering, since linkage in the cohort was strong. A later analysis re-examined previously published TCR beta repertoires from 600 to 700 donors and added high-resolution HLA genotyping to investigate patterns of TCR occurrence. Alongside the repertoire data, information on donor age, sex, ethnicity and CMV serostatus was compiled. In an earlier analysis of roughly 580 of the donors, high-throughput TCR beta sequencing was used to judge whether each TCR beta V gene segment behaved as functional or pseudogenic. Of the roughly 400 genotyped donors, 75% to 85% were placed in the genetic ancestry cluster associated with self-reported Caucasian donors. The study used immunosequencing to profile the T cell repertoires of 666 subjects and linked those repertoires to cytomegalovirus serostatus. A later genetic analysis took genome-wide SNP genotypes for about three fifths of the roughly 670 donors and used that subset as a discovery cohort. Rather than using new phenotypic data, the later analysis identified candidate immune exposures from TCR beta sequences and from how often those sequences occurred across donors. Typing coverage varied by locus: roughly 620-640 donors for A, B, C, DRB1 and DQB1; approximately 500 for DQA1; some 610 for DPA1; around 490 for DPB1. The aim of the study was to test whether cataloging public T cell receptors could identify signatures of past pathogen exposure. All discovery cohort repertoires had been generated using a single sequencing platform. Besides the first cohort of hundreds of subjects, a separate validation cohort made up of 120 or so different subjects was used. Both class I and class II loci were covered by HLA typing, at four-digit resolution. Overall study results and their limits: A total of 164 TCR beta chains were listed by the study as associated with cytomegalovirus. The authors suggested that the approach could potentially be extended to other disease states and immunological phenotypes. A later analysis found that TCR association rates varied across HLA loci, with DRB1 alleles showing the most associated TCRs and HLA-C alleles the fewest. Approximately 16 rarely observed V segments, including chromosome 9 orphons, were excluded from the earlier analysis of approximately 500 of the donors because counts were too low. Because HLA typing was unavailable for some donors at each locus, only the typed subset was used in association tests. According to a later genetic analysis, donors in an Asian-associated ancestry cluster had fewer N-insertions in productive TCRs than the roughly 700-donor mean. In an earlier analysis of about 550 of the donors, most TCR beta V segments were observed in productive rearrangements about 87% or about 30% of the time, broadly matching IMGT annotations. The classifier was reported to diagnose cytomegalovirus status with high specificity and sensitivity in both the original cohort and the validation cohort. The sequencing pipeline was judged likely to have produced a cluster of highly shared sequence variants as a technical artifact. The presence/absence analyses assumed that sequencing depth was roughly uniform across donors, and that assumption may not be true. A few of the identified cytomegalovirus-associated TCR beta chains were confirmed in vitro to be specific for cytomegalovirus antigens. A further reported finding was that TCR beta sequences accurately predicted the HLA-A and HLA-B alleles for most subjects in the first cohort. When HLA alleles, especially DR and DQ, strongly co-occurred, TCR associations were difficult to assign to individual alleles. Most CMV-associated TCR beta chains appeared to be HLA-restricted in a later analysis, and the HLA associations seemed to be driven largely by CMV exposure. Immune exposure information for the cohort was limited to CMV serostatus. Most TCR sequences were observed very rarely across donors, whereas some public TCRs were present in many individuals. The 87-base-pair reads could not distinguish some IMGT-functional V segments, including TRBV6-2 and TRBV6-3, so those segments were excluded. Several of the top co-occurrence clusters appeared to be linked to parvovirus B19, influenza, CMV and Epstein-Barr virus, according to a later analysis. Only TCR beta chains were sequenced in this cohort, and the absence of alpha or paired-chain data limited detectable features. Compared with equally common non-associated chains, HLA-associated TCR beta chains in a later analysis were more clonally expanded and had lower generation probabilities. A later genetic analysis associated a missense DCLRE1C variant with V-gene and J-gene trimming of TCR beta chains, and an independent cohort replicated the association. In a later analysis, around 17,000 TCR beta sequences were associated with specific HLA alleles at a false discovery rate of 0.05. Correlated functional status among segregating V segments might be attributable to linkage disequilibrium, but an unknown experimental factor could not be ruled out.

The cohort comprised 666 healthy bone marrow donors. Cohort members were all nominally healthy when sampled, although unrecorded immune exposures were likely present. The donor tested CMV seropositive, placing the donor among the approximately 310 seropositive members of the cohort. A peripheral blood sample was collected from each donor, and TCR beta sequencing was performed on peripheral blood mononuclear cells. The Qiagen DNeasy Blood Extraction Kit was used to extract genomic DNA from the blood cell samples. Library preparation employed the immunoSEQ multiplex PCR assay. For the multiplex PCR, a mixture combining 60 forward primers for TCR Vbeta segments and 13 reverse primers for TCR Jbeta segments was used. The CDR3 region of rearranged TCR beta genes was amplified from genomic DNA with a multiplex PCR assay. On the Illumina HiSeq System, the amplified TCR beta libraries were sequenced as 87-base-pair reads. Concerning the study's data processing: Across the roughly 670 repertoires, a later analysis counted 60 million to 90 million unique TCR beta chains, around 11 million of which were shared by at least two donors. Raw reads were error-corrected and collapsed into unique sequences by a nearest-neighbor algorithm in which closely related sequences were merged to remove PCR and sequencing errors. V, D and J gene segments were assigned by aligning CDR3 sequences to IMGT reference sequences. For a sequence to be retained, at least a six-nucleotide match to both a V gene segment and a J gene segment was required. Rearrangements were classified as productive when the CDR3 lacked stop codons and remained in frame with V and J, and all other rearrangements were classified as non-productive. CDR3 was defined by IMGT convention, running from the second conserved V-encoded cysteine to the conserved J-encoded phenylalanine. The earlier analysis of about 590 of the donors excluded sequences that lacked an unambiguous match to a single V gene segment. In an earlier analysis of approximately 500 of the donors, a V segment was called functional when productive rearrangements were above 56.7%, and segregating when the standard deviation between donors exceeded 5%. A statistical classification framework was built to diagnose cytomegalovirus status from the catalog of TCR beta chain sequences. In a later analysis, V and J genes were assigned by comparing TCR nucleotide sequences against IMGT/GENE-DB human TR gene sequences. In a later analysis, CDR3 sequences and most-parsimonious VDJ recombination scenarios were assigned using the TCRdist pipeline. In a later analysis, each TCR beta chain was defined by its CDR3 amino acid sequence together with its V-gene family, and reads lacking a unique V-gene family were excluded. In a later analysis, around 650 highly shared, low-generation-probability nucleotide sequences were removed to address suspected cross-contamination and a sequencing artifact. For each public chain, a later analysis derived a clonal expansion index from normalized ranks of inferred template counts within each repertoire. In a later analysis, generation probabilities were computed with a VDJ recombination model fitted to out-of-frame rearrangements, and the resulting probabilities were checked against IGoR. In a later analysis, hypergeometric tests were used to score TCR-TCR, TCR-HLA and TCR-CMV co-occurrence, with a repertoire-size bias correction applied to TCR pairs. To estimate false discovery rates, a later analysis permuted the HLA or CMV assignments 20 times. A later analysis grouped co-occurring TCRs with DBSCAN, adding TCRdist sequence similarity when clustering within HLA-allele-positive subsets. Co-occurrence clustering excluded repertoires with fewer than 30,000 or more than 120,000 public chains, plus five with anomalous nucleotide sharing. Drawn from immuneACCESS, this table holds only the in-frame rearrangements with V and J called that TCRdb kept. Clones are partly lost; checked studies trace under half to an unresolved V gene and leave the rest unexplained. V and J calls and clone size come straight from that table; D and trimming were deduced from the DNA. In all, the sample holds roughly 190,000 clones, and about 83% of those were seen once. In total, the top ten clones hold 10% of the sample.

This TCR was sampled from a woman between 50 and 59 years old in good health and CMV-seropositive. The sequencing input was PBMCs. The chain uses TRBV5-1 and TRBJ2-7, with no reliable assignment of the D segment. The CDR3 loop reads CASSLNTNTYEQYF. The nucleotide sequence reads TGCGCCAGCAGCTTGAACACAAATACCTACGAGCAGTACTTC.